This entry lists 22 T cell receptor beta chains sequenced from one sample in a study of beta chain features in type 1 diabetes. Expressed TCRB transcripts were sequenced, since all the RNA that had been isolated was reverse transcribed. The data were produced by immunoSEQ multiplex PCR, yet TCRdb's version contains in-frame clones alone and is incomplete. The repertoire holds roughly 400,000 clones, with about 15% as singletons. Sequenced: naive CD4+ T cells from blood. These receptors were taken from a woman aged 18 to 35 in good health.

The V gene is TRBV15, the J gene TRBJ2-2; TRBD2 aligns across 7 bases. CDR1 is LNHNV and CDR2 is YYDKDF in the germline V gene (reference sequence). The CDR3 length is 14 residues. The trim removed 6 bases at V and 6 bases at J, leaving 7 bases unmatched. This chain's CDR3 is CATRRGGSAGELFF. CDR3 nucleotides: TGTGCCACCAGAAGGGGCGGGAGCGCCGGGGAGCTGTTTTTT.

There are a few counts of this clone. J is TRBJ2-5 and V is TRBV5-6; the D is unclear. V was cut by 1 base and J by 5 bases, with 9 bases left in between. The length of the CDR3 is 13 residues. Per the germline V gene, CDR1 is SGHDT and CDR2 is YYEEEE. Here the CDR3 reads CASSLLVRETQYF. The CDR3 nucleotides are TGTGCCAGCAGCTTGCTAGTTAGGGAGACCCAGTACTTC.

This clone was seen a handful of times. DNA of the CDR3: TGTGCCAGCCGACTAGAAAGCACAGATACGCAGTATTTT. Residues: CASRLESTDTQYF. The chain has TRBV6-4 and TRBJ2-3; D may be TRBD2 (6 bases). CDR3 length: 13 residues. CDR1 MRHNA and CDR2 SNTAGT come from the germline V gene. With 8 bases removed from V and 0 bases from J, the gap between germline ends came to 9 bases.

V gene TRBV7-2 combines with J gene TRBJ1-4; D is unresolved. Germline CDR1 reads SGHTA; CDR2 reads FQGNSA. The CDR3 has 16 amino acids. V lost 1 base and J 8 bases, leaving 17 bases between the germline ends. CDR3 protein: CASSLVRTPTREKLFF. In nucleotides, the CDR3 is TGTGCCAGCAGCTTAGTTCGGACTCCCACTCGGGAAAAACTGTTTTTT.

This chain connects TRBV25-1 to TRBJ2-7; D is perhaps TRBD2 (6 bases). The CDR3 runs to 14 residues. Germline assignment: CDR1 MGHDK and CDR2 SYGVNS. V was pared by 8 bases and J by 2 bases, with 16 bases between. The CDR3 nucleotides are TGTGCCAGCTCCCTGGCGGGGTACACCTACGAGCAGTACTTC. Amino acid sequence: CASSLAGYTYEQYF.

Only a few counts were recorded for this clone. The genes are TRBV28 and TRBJ2-1; D gene uncertain. Germline loops: CDR1 MDHEN, CDR2 SYDVKM. V shed 2 bases and J shed 8 bases, with 7 bases lying between them. The CDR3 loop spans 12 amino acids. The CDR3 bases are TGTGCCAGCAGTTTACAGGTGGATGAGCAGTTCTTC. Protein product: CASSLQVDEQFF.

This clone was recorded a few times. This sequence joins TRBV9 and TRBJ2-1; 8 nucleotides align to TRBD2. The CDR3 extends over 17 amino acids. CDR1 is SGDLS and CDR2 is YYNGEE in the germline V gene. V lost 0 bases and J lost 2; bases outside the gene matches: 7. CDR3 in amino acids: CASSVGVAGGPYNEQFF. The CDR3 DNA follows: TGTGCCAGCAGCGTAGGAGTGGCGGGAGGCCCCTACAATGAGCAGTTCTTC.

The rearrangement uses TRBV27 and TRBJ2-7; 12 nucleotides align to TRBD2. The ends lost 7 bases at V and 6 bases at J; junction bases unmatched: 7. Per germline, CDR1 MNHEY and CDR2 SMNVEV (reference sequence). CDR3 length: 14 amino acids. CDR3 DNA: TGTGCCAGCATCGGGACTAGCGGGTTCACCGAGCAGTACTTC. The encoded protein is CASIGTSGFTEQYF.

V usage is TRBV30 and J usage is TRBJ2-1; no clear D. V lost 2 bases and J 0 bases, leaving 8 bases between the germline ends. CDR1 is GTSNPN and CDR2 is SVGIG in the germline V gene (reference sequence). The CDR3 is 14 amino acids. CDR3 loop: CAWSWYSSYNEQFF. CDR3 nucleotide sequence: TGTGCCTGGAGTTGGTACAGCTCCTACAATGAGCAGTTCTTC.

The rearrangement links TRBV2 to TRBJ2-7, with unresolved D. V dropped 6 bases and J dropped 4 bases, with 16 bases sitting between them. There are 14 residues in the CDR3. Germline lookup yields CDR1 SNHLY and CDR2 FYNNEI. The CDR3 DNA reads as TGTGCCAGCAGGCCGGGTCCGATGCAATACGAGCAGTACTTC. This encodes CASRPGPMQYEQYF.

The chain uses TRBV7-9 and TRBJ2-7, with 14 bases identical to TRBD2. The CDR3 length is 15 residues. Germline trimming cut 4 bases from V and 6 bases from J; bases unmatched to any gene: 5. Germline-derived CDR1 and CDR2 are SEHNR and FQNEAQ (reference sequence). The DNA for the CDR3 is TGTGCCAGCAGCTCTCGGACTAGCGGGGGGATCGAGCAGTACTTC. Encoded protein: CASSSRTSGGIEQYF.

The chain links TRBV29-1 to TRBJ2-3, with D maybe TRBD2 (5 bases). With 5 bases removed from V and 0 bases from J, the gap between germline ends came to 18 bases. Germline lookup yields CDR1 SQVTM and CDR2 ANQGSEA. The CDR3 runs to 16 residues. The CDR3 here is CSVRPRRGNSTDTQYF. The CDR3 DNA reads as TGCAGCGTTCGCCCCCGACGGGGAAATAGCACAGATACGCAGTATTTT.

This clone was seen a handful of times. The chain has TRBV30 and TRBJ2-4; 8 positions agree with TRBD1. There are 14 residues in the CDR3. In germline, CDR1 is GTSNPN, CDR2 SVGIG (reference sequence). The V segment lost 7 bases and the J segment 2 bases; nucleotides outside the gene matches: 7. The CDR3 DNA reads TGTGCCTTGGACAGGGACTCCACCAAAAACATTCAGTACTTC. Translated: CALDRDSTKNIQYF.

In its sample, this clone was seen a few times. CDR3 loop: CASSLSRAGNTEAFF. CDR3 DNA sequence: TGCGCCAGCAGCTTATCTCGCGCGGGGAACACTGAAGCTTTCTTT. The chain employs TRBV5-1 and TRBJ1-1; no reliable D call. The length of the CDR3 is 15 residues. Trimming took 2 bases from V and 1 from J, leaving 12 bases between them. Germline CDR1 is SGHRS and CDR2 is YFSETQ. The full variable domain, rest sourced from reference TRBV5-1 and TRBJ1-1, is KAGVTQTPRYLIKTRGQQVTLSCSPISGHRSVSWYQQTPGQGLQFLFEYFSETQRNKGNFPGRFSGRQFSNSRSEMNVSTLELGDSALYLCASSLSRAGNTEAFFGQGTRLTVV.

Only a few counts were recorded for this clone. The genes are TRBV30 and TRBJ1-5; the match to TRBD1 covers 7 bases. In germline, CDR1 is GTSNPN, CDR2 SVGIG (reference sequence). After removal of 6 bases from V and 0 bases from J, the junction contained 5 bases not matched to a gene. This CDR3 is built from 14 residues. For the CDR3, the DNA is TGTGCCTGCAAACAGGGGAATAGCAATCAGCCCCAGCATTTT. It codes for CACKQGNSNQPQHF.

The table lists this clone with a few counts. V gene TRBV15 combines with J gene TRBJ2-1; a possible D gene is TRBD2 (5 bases). V was trimmed by 1 base and J by 7 bases, leaving 11 bases between them. Germline loops: CDR1 LNHNV, CDR2 YYDKDF (reference sequence). The CDR3 covers 14 residues. CDR3 amino acids: CATSRVGRFNEQFF. Written as DNA, the CDR3 is TGTGCCACCAGCAGAGTGGGGAGATTTAATGAGCAGTTCTTC.

V is TRBV14 and J is TRBJ2-7; 13 bases are a match to TRBD2. The germline V gene has CDR1 SGHDN and CDR2 FVKESK. Trimming at V came to 3 bases and at J to 3 bases, leaving 2 bases not matched to a gene. This CDR3 has 15 amino acids. The CDR3 sequence: CASSQGLAGFYEQYF. The CDR3 DNA is TGTGCCAGCAGCCAGGGACTAGCGGGATTCTACGAGCAGTACTTC.

This clone came up a few times. V gene TRBV6-5 combines with J gene TRBJ1-2, with no clear D. Germline V gene data show CDR1 as MNHEY and CDR2 as SVGAGI. V lost 0 bases and J 3 bases, leaving 14 bases between the germline ends. The CDR3 covers 16 residues. CDR3 protein: CASSYSAGSVDYGYTF. The CDR3 DNA reads as TGTGCCAGCAGTTACTCGGCTGGAAGCGTGGACTATGGCTACACCTTC.

This clone has a handful of counts. V usage is TRBV7-9 and J usage is TRBJ2-7, with 9 nucleotides matching TRBD1. CDR3 length: 16 amino acids. Trimming took 3 bases from V and 0 from J; bases not matched to a gene: 6. Germline V CDR1 and CDR2: SEHNR, FQNEAQ (reference sequence). CDR3 DNA: TGTGCCAGCAGCTTCCTACCGGGACAGGGCTCCTACGAGCAGTACTTC. The encoded protein is CASSFLPGQGSYEQYF.

The chain has TRBV28 and TRBJ2-5; weak D call: TRBD2 (6 bases). CDR1 and CDR2 from the germline V gene are MDHEN and SYDVKM. Trimming took off 8 bases at V and 2 bases at J, with 18 bases between the two ends. This CDR3 spans 15 amino acids. CDR3 nucleotides: TGTGCCAGCGGGGACTGGGACCCGGGACAAGAGACCCAGTACTTC. Translating gives CASGDWDPGQETQYF.

The J gene is TRBJ2-7, the V gene TRBV7-9, with 8 bases matching TRBD1. This CDR3 has 15 amino acids. V shed 5 bases, J shed 6 bases, and the junction held 12 bases outside the gene matches. From germline, CDR1 is SEHNR and CDR2 FQNEAQ (reference sequence). The CDR3 nucleotides are TGTGCCAGCAGCCCCGGGGGACAGGCTAGAAGCGAGCAGTACTTC. This translates into CASSPGGQARSEQYF.

CDR3 region: CASSEPRGTSGSNEQFF. The DNA for the CDR3 is TGTGCCAGTAGCGAACCTCGCGGGACTAGCGGGAGTAATGAGCAGTTCTTC. The V call is TRBV19, the J call TRBJ2-1; 14 bases map to TRBD2. The CDR3 consists of 17 residues. Germline V lookup: CDR1 LNHDA, CDR2 SQIVND (reference sequence). The V segment lost 6 bases and the J segment 7 bases; nucleotides outside the gene matches: 11.